This T cell receptor beta chain was retrieved from a study of regulatory T cells in long-lasting Graves disease. V was clipped by 1 base and J by 4 bases, with 8 bases between them. This CDR3 region has 14 residues. CDR1 SGHRS and CDR2 YFSETQ come from the germline V gene. This clonotype was recorded many times. Antigen: not known. With iRepertoire HTBI primers and Arm-PCR of CDR3 regions, TCR beta libraries were built. Each CDR3 protein is one row after TCRdb ran MiXCR on the multiplex PCR reads. Of around 500,000 distinct CDR3 sequences detected, approximately 13% appear once; the ten largest clones hold about 10%. The time point: newly diagnosed GD, antithyroid drugs for less than 3 months. Making the TCR library involved RNA that had been extracted from PBMCs. Study-level findings and limits: Repertoires from persistent disease leaned toward TRBV28, TRBJ1-2 and TRBJ2-5.

These same data were also listed under a study on T cells in Graves' hyperthyroidism and ophthalmopathy. Per that study: Diagnoses were established using clinical symptoms, serum thyroxine and TRAb, thyroid ultrasound and orbital computed tomography. Primed by the HTBI set, a first-round RT-PCR was run on the TCR CDR3.

This material consisted of peripheral blood mononuclear cells (PBMCs), taken at new diagnosis, from a patient treated with antithyroid drugs. The rearrangement links TRBV5-1 to TRBJ1-4; D not certain. This receptor was identified in a man aged 25-40 years with Graves disease. The CDR3 sequence is CASSLTGRNEKLFF. As DNA, the CDR3 is TGCGCCAGCAGCTTGACGGGTCGTAATGAAAAACTGTTTTTT.